This T cell receptor (beta chain) derives from a study of blood T cells in healthy people across ages. Study observations and caveats: The lack of PBMC sorting stopped any conclusive naive versus antigen-experienced comparison. Higher diversity and more naive CD4+ cells were features of long-lived donors, compared to aged donors. Not knowing donor CMV status may have confounded expanded clonotype changes.

The sample holds a few counts of this clonotype. Its antigen remains unknown. A second PCR of about 7 to 11 cycles used a sample-barcoded 5' primer and a J-beta primer mix. TCRdb analysed the 5' RACE reads with MiXCR anew, one entry per CDR3 protein. The sample contains 1 million or so distinct CDR3 sequences, around 27% of which appear only once. Deletions cut 4 bases from V and 4 bases from J, with 13 bases between. Germline CDR1 is MDHEN and CDR2 is SYDVKM. This CDR3 is built from 14 residues. The sample was also linked to a second study, of T cells of mothers and their children.

This TCR came from a girl aged 2 to 9 in good health. This rearrangement joins TRBV28 to TRBJ2-5; tentatively, D is TRBD2 (5 bases). The sequencing input was blood. The CDR3: CASSSPGSPETQYF. In DNA form, the CDR3 reads TGTGCCAGCAGTTCCCCGGGATCGCCAGAGACCCAGTACTTC.